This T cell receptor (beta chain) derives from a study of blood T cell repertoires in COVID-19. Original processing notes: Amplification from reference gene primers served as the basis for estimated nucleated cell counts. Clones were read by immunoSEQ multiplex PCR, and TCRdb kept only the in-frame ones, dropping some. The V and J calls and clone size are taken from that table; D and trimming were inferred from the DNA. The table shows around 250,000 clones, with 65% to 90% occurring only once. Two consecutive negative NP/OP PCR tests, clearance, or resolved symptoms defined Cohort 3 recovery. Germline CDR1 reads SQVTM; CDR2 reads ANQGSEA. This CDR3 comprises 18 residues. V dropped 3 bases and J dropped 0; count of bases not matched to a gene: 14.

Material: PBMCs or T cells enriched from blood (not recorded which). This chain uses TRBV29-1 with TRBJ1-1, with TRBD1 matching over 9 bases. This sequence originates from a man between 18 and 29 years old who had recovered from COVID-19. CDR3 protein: CSVEDRGQHPSMNTEAFF. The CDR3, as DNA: TGCAGCGTTGAGGACAGGGGACAACACCCATCAATGAACACTGAAGCTTTCTTT.